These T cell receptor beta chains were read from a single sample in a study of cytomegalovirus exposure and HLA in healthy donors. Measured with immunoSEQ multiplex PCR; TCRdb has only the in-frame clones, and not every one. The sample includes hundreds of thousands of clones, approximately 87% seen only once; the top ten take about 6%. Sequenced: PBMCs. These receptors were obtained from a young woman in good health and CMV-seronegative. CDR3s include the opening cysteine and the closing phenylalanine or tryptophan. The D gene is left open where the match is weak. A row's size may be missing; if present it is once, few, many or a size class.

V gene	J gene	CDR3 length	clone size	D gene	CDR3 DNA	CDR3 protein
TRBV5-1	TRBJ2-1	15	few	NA	TGCGCCAGCAGCTTGGCCTTATCAGGGCCGGGTGAGCAGTTCTTC	CASSLALSGPGEQFF
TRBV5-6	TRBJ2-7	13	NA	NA	TGTGCCAGCAGCTTGGGGGGAAGAAGGGAGCAGTACTTC	CASSLGGRREQYF
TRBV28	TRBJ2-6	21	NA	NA	TGTGCCAGCAGTTTAGGGCCCGGACACCCCACAATCCCCTCTGGGGCCAACGTCCTGACTTTC	CASSLGPGHPTIPSGANVLTF
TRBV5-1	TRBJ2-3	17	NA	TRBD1	TGCGCCAGCAGTTTACCGGGACAGGGGATCCCCACAGATACGCAGTATTTT	CASSLPGQGIPTDTQYF
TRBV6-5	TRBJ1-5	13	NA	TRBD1	TGTGCCAGCAGCCTGGGACAGAATCAGCCCCAGCATTTT	CASSLGQNQPQHF
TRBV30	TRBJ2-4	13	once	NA	TGTGCCTGGAGTGTAGATCTCAAAAACATTCAGTACTTC	CAWSVDLKNIQYF
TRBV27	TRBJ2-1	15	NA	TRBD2	TGTGCCAGCAGCCTCGGACTAGTTGACTCCGAGGAGCAGTTCTTC	CASSLGLVDSEEQFF
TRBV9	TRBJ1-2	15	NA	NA	TGTGCCAGCAGCGTAGCATTGGCAGCTAACTATGGCTACACCTTC	CASSVALAANYGYTF
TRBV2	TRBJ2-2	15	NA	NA	TGTGCCAGCAGTGAACCAGGATTCGACACCGGGGAGCTGTTTTTT	CASSEPGFDTGELFF
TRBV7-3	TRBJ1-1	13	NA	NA	TGTGCCAGCAGCTTCAGCATGGGAACTGAAGCTTTCTTT	CASSFSMGTEAFF
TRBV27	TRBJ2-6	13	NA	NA	TGTGCCAGTAGAAGCTCTGGGGCCAACGTCCTGACTTTC	CASRSSGANVLTF
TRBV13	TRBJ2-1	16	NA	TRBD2	TGTGCCAGCAGCCGCGGCACGGGAGGGTCCCTAAATGAGCAGTTCTTC	CASSRGTGGSLNEQFF
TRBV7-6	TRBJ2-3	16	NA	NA	TGTGCCAGCAGCCCCCAAGGACGCTACCGCACAGATACGCAGTATTTT	CASSPQGRYRTDTQYF
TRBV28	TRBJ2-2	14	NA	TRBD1	TGTGCCAGTGCCAGCTCAGGGGGCGGCCGGGAGCTGTTTTTT	CASASSGGGRELFF
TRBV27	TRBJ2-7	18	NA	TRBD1	TGTGCCAGCACCCGCCGGGACAGAGGTACCGAAAGAGGGTACGAGCAGTACTTC	CASTRRDRGTERGYEQYF
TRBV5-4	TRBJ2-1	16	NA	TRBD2	TGTGCCAGCAGCCCTCTAGCGGGAGTGTCCTACAATGAGCAGTTCTTC	CASSPLAGVSYNEQFF
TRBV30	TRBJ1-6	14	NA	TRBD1	TGTGCCTGGATACCAACAGGGGCTAATTCACCCCTCCACTTT	CAWIPTGANSPLHF
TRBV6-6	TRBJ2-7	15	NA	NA	TGTGCCAGCAGTTCCGGTCCCAGACAGAACTACGAGCAGTACTTC	CASSSGPRQNYEQYF
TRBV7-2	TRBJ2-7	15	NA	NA	TGTGCCAGCAGCTTAGCAGGGGCTGTCTCCTACGAGCAGTACTTC	CASSLAGAVSYEQYF
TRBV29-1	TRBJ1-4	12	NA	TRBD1	TGCAGCGTTAGGACAGGGCAGGAAAAACTGTTTTTT	CSVRTGQEKLFF
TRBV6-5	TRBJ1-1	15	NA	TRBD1	TGTGCCAGCAGTCACCACAGGGGGCTCAACACTGAAGCTTTCTTT	CASSHHRGLNTEAFF
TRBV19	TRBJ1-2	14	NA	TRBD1	TGTGCCAGTGGACAGGCCCATGACTCGGATGGCTACACCTTC	CASGQAHDSDGYTF
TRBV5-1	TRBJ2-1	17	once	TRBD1	TGCGCCAGCAGCTTCGAGGGGACAGGGGGGCTATACAATGAGCAGTTCTTC	CASSFEGTGGLYNEQFF
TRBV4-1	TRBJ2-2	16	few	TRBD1	TGCGCCAGCAGCCGAGATGGACAGGGGAGCGCCGGGGAGCTGTTTTTT	CASSRDGQGSAGELFF
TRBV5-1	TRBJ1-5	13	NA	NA	TGCGCCAGCAGCCGGGGTAGCAATCAGCCCCAGCATTTT	CASSRGSNQPQHF
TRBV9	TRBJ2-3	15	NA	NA	TGTGCCAGCAGCGCCGGGGGAAGGGCAACAGATACGCAGTATTTT	CASSAGGRATDTQYF
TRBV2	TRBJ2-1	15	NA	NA	TGTGCCAGCAGTGGCCTAGCAGGGAGATACAATGAGCAGTTCTTC	CASSGLAGRYNEQFF
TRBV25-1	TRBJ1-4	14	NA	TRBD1	TGTGCCAGCAGTACCCGACAGGGAGGGGAAAAACTGTTTTTT	CASSTRQGGEKLFF
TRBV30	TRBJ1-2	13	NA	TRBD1	TGTGCCTGGATTACCGGGACAGCGGATGGCTACACCTTC	CAWITGTADGYTF
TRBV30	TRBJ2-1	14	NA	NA	TGTGCCTGGAGTGTGGACGGGGGAAGTAATGAGCAGTTCTTC	CAWSVDGGSNEQFF
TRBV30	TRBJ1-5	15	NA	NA	TGTGCCTGGAGTCAAAGAGTCGGGAGCAATCAGCCCCAGCATTTT	CAWSQRVGSNQPQHF
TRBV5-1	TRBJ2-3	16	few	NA	TGCGCCAGCTTCCCCAGTCCGGACACCGTGACAGATACGCAGTATTTT	CASFPSPDTVTDTQYF
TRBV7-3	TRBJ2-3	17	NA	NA	TGTGCCAGCAGCTTGTACGGGGGTGCCGGAAGCACAGATACGCAGTATTTT	CASSLYGGAGSTDTQYF
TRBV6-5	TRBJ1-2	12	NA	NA	TGTGCCAGCAGTAGCGACACATATGGCTACACCTTC	CASSSDTYGYTF
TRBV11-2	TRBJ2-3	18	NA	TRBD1	TGTGCCAGCAGCTTAGTCTCTTTAGGTACAGGGGGAACAGATACGCAGTATTTT	CASSLVSLGTGGTDTQYF